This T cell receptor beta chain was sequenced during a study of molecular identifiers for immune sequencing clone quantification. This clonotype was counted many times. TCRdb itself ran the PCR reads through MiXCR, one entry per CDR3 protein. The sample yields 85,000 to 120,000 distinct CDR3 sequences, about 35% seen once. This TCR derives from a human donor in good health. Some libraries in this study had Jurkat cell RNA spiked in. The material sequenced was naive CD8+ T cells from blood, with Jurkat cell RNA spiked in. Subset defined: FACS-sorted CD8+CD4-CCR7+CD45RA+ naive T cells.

The CDR3, as DNA: TGTGCCAGTAGTATGATAGATGGAGGCAAAAACATTCAGTACTTC. Its translation is CASSMIDGGKNIQYF. The chain is built from TRBV19 and TRBJ2-4; possibly TRBD2 for D (5 bases). The CDR3 totals 15 residues. The ends were cut back, 3 bases at V and 3 bases at J, with 12 bases in the middle. Germline assignment: CDR1 LNHDA and CDR2 SQIVND (reference sequence).